The 14 T cell receptor beta chains below all came from one sample that was sequenced in a study of blood T cells in healthy people across ages. A second roughly 7 to 11 cycle PCR used barcoded and J-beta primers. TCRdb analysed the 5' RACE reads with MiXCR anew, one entry per CDR3 protein. The sample has over 600,000 distinct CDR3 sequences; over 40% are singletons. What was sequenced was blood. The receptor set was obtained from a man older than 75 in good health.

In this sample, this clonotype turned up once. A much larger clone lies a single base off, so this may be a read error. V usage is TRBV2 and J usage is TRBJ2-2, with TRBD1 identical over 9 bases. Unmatched junction bases numbered 3, after V lost 2 bases and J lost 5 bases. Per germline, CDR1 SNHLY and CDR2 FYNNEI. The CDR3 runs 15 residues. The CDR3 sequence: CASSERDRATGELFF. The CDR3 DNA sequence: TGTGCCAGCAGTGAACGGGACAGGGCAACCGGGGAGCTGTTTTTT.

J is TRBJ2-1 and V is TRBV7-2; D unresolved. Trimming stripped 2 bases from V and 9 bases from J, with 14 bases between. The CDR3 sequence is 14 residues long. The germline V gene has CDR1 SGHTA and CDR2 FQGNSA. CDR3 nucleotides: TGTGCCAGCAGCTTAACGGTAAGGGTTAGTGAGCAGTTCTTC. Translated, it gives CASSLTVRVSEQFF.

The chain combines TRBV29-1 with TRBJ2-4; D remains unclear. This CDR3 is 11 amino acids long. Trimming stripped 0 bases from V and 6 bases from J, with 3 bases between. Germline CDR1 reads SQVTM; CDR2 reads ANQGSEA. CDR3 residues: CSVEDINIQYF. DNA for the CDR3: TGCAGCGTTGAAGACATAAACATTCAGTACTTC.

This clonotype was counted at least ten times. The chain joins TRBV6-5 to TRBJ2-7, with 7 bases fitting TRBD2. The CDR3 sequence is 15 residues long. Germline CDR1 and CDR2: MNHEY and SVGAGI. With V trimmed by 7 bases and J by 2 bases, 11 bases remained unmatched. In DNA, the CDR3 is TGTGCCAGCACCCCCAGGGCTAGCGGAGCCTACGAGCAGTACTTC. It codes for CASTPRASGAYEQYF.

This chain joins TRBV4-3 and TRBJ2-1; 8 nucleotides line up with TRBD2. The J call is uncertain, as TRBJ2-7 better fits the DNA end. Germline CDR1 and CDR2: LGHNA and YSLEER. CDR3 length: 15 amino acids. The CDR3 loop reads CASSQSGSSYNEQYF. DNA for the CDR3: TGCGCCAGCAGCCAGAGCGGGAGCTCCTACAATGAGCAGTACTTC.

This clonotype has a handful of counts. This chain connects TRBV5-1 to TRBJ2-5; TRBD1 matches 12 bases. In germline, CDR1 is SGHRS, CDR2 YFSETQ. The CDR3 loop spans 15 amino acids. Germline trimming cut 1 base from V and 5 bases from J; bases unmatched to any gene: 3. Written as DNA, the CDR3 is TGCGCCAGCAGCTTGATGGGACAGGGGGCTGAGACCCAGTACTTC. Amino acids: CASSLMGQGAETQYF. Drawing the rest from reference TRBV5-1 and TRBJ2-5, the complete variable domain is KAGVTQTPRYLIKTRGQQVTLSCSPISGHRSVSWYQQTPGQGLQFLFEYFSETQRNKGNFPGRFSGRQFSNSRSEMNVSTLELGDSALYLCASSLMGQGAETQYFGPGTRLLVL.

The genes are TRBV29-1 and TRBJ2-3; 13 nucleotides align to TRBD2. The V segment lost 5 bases and the J segment 1 base; nucleotides outside the gene matches: 12. The CDR3 runs 18 residues. Germline V gives CDR1 SQVTM, CDR2 ANQGSEA. Here the CDR3 reads CSVSKGLAGRPGTDTQYF. In nucleotides, the CDR3 is TGCAGCGTTTCCAAGGGACTAGCGGGAAGGCCCGGCACAGATACGCAGTATTTT.

V gene TRBV6-1 combines with J gene TRBJ2-4; maybe TRBD1 (6 bases). Gene TRBJ2-7 matches the end of the DNA better, so the J call may be wrong. The CDR3 has 13 amino acids. The V gene's germline CDR1 is MNHNS and CDR2 SASEGT. CDR3 in DNA: TGTGCCAGCAGTGAAGAACAGGGCAGCGAGCAGTACTTC. Its translation is CASSEEQGSEQYF.

This clonotype was detected a few times. The chain combines TRBV4-3 with TRBJ2-7; the D gene could be TRBD1 or TRBD2 (5 bases each). This CDR3 region has 14 residues. The V end was cut by 1 base, the J end by 7 bases, with 14 bases between. Germline V gene data show CDR1 as LGHNA and CDR2 as YSLEER. Here the CDR3 reads CASSQAWGSGEQYF. The CDR3 nucleotides read TGCGCCAGCAGCCAAGCTTGGGGGTCCGGAGAGCAGTACTTC.

This clonotype showed up just a few times. J is TRBJ1-2 and V is TRBV5-6; D is undetermined. This CDR3 comprises 16 residues. Germline V gene lookup returns CDR1 SGHDT and CDR2 YYEEEE. Trimming took 4 bases from V and 5 from J, leaving 21 bases between them. The CDR3 nucleotides are TGTGCCAGCAGCCTAGATGAACGGGTCGTTGGGTATGGCTACACCTTC. Translated: CASSLDERVVGYGYTF.

The V call is TRBV20-1, the J call TRBJ1-6, with 9 bases identical to TRBD1. Germline trimming cut 4 bases from V and 8 bases from J; bases unmatched to any gene: 12. The germline V gene encodes CDR1 DFQATT and CDR2 SNEGSKA (reference sequence). The CDR3 has 16 amino acids. CDR3 nucleotides: TGCAGTGCTACCTCAAACAGGGGGCGGGTGGATTCACCCCTCCACTTT. Encoded protein: CSATSNRGRVDSPLHF.

Concerning this clonotype: Since a much larger clone is just one base distant, this may be a read error. This rearrangement joins TRBV11-2 to TRBJ2-1, with D unresolved. The V and J ends lost 0 bases and 9 bases respectively, with 9 bases between them. The CDR3 is made up of 13 amino acids. Germline values: CDR1 SGHAT, CDR2 FQNNGV. The CDR3 loop reads CASSLDVSCEQFF. The CDR3 nucleotides are TGTGCCAGCAGCTTAGATGTGTCGTGTGAGCAGTTCTTC.

V usage is TRBV6-2 or TRBV6-3 and J usage is TRBJ2-2; D is uncertain. Germline V gene data show CDR1 as MNHEY and CDR2 as SVGEGT. The CDR3 has 16 amino acids. V lost 5 bases and J 0 bases, leaving 13 bases between the germline ends. The CDR3 region is CASSRLAETNTGELFF. CDR3 in DNA: TGTGCCAGCAGTCGTCTGGCGGAAACGAACACCGGGGAGCTGTTTTTT.

This clonotype was recorded a few times. The chain combines TRBV12-3 or TRBV12-4 with TRBJ2-7; possible D gene TRBD2, 5 bases. With 8 bases removed from V and 2 bases from J, the gap between germline ends came to 16 bases. This CDR3 is built from 14 residues. CDR3 DNA sequence: TGTGCCAGCGGACTTCGGGTAGCCCCCTACGAGCAGTACTTC. As protein: CASGLRVAPYEQYF.